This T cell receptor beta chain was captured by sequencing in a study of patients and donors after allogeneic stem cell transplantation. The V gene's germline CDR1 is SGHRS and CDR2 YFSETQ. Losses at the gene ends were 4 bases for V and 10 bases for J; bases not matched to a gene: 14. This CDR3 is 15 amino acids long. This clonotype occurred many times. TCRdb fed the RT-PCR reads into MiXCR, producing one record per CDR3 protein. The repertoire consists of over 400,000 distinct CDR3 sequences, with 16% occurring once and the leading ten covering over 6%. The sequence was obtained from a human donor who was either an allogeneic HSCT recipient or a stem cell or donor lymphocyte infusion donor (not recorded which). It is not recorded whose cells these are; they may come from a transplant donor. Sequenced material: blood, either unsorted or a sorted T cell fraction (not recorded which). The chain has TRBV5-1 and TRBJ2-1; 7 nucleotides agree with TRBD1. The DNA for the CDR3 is TGCGCCAGCAGCCCGCAGACAGGGCTAGGAGGCGAGCAGTTCTTC. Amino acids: CASSPQTGLGGEQFF.